What follows are 21 T cell receptor beta chains derived from one specimen sequenced in a study of technical replicates of blood from several donors. Generated by immunoSEQ multiplex PCR, the TCRdb table keeps only in-frame clones and is missing some. The table has about 74,000 clones, almost 96% seen once. The material sequenced was T cells isolated from PBMCs. The receptors here all came from a human donor in good health.

This clone occurred once. The chain links TRBV7-8 to TRBJ2-5; possible D gene TRBD1, 5 bases. CDR3 size: 13 residues. V shed 5 bases and J shed 6 bases, with 13 bases lying between them. CDR1 is SGHVS, CDR2 FQNEAQ, per germline. DNA of the CDR3: TGTGCCAGCAGCCTCGCGCAGGGCCAGACCCAGTACTTC. Its protein product is CASSLAQGQTQYF.

V usage is TRBV11-2 and J usage is TRBJ1-1, with D possibly being TRBD1 (5 bases). Trimming cost V 1 base and J 0 bases, with 12 bases left between them. There are 16 residues in the CDR3. In germline, CDR1 is SGHAT, CDR2 FQNNGV. The CDR3 region is CASSLAPGTMNTEAFF. The CDR3 DNA reads as TGTGCCAGCAGCTTAGCACCAGGGACTATGAACACTGAAGCTTTCTTT.

In nucleotides, the CDR3 is TGTGCCAGCAGCTTACTGGCGGTCAGGGAAACCTATGGCTACACCTTC. As protein: CASSLLAVRETYGYTF. The chain has TRBV13 and TRBJ1-2; the D gene is possibly TRBD1 (5 bases). Trimming shortened V by 2 bases and J by 4 bases, and 17 bases separated the two germline ends. CDR1 PRHDT and CDR2 FYEKMQ come from the germline V gene (reference sequence). The CDR3 contains 16 residues.

V and J are TRBV28 and TRBJ2-5, with a tentative D call TRBD2 (6 bases). The CDR3 extends over 13 amino acids. CDR1 and CDR2 from the germline V gene are MDHEN and SYDVKM. V gave up 6 bases and J gave up 5 bases, with 13 bases separating them. Written as DNA, the CDR3 is TGTGCCAGCAGACCGTATGGAGGGGAGACCCAGTACTTC. Translated: CASRPYGGETQYF.

The chain joins TRBV19 to TRBJ1-3, with a tentative D call TRBD1 (5 bases). Germline values: CDR1 LNHDA, CDR2 SQIVND (reference sequence). Trimming shortened V by 7 bases and J by 0 bases, and 16 bases separated the two germline ends. CDR3 length: 16 residues. CDR3 loop: CASTNGGAGSGNTIYF. The CDR3 nucleotides read TGTGCCAGTACTAACGGAGGGGCAGGCTCTGGAAACACCATATATTTT.

The chain combines TRBV6-5 with TRBJ2-7; 11 bases line up with TRBD2. Germline loops: CDR1 MNHEY, CDR2 SVGAGI. The J segment lost 3 bases and the V segment lost 5 bases, leaving 3 bases of the junction unmatched. The CDR3 consists of 14 residues. This CDR3 reads CASSGTSGGYEQYF. The CDR3 DNA sequence: TGTGCCAGCAGTGGGACTAGCGGAGGCTACGAGCAGTACTTC.

The chain recombines TRBV6-6 with TRBJ1-2; TRBD1 is a possible D gene (6 bases). With 6 bases removed from V and 6 bases from J, the gap between germline ends came to 17 bases. CDR1 is MNHNY, CDR2 SVGAGI, per germline (reference sequence). The CDR3 contains 14 residues. The CDR3 loop is CASRSQGSGHGYTF. The CDR3 coding sequence is TGTGCCAGCAGGTCACAGGGATCAGGCCATGGCTACACCTTC.

The chain is built from TRBV10-3 and TRBJ1-2, with TRBD1 matching 8 bases. CDR1 is ENHRY and CDR2 is SYGVKD in the germline V gene. With V trimmed by 2 bases and J by 3 bases, 5 bases remained unmatched. CDR3 size: 15 residues. Here the CDR3 DNA reads TGTGCCATCAGTGAGACGGTGGACAGGGACTATGGCTACACCTTC. This sequence encodes CAISETVDRDYGYTF.

The chain has TRBV18 and TRBJ2-7; D possibly corresponds to TRBD2 (6 bases). Germline V CDR1 and CDR2: KGHSH, LQKENI. V lost 2 bases to trimming and J lost 7 bases, with 18 bases between them. The CDR3 covers 15 residues. DNA of the CDR3: TGTGCCAGCTCACCAACCCCCCTAGCGCCGGGGGAGCAGTACTTC. This sequence encodes CASSPTPLAPGEQYF.

The genes are TRBV2 and TRBJ2-2; D call uncertain. Trimming removed 6 bases at V and 5 bases at J, with 7 bases between. The germline CDR1 and CDR2 sequences are SNHLY and FYNNEI. The CDR3 length is 12 residues. DNA for the CDR3: TGTGCCAGCAGCATGAGTACCGGGGAGCTGTTTTTT. This gives the protein CASSMSTGELFF.

V gene TRBV6-6 combines with J gene TRBJ1-2, with 8 bases lining up with TRBD1. The germline V gene has CDR1 MNHNY and CDR2 SVGAGI (reference sequence). Germline trimming cut 6 bases from V and 4 bases from J; bases unmatched to any gene: 7. This CDR3 has 14 residues. CDR3 loop: CASSIRDRPYGYTF. The CDR3 DNA reads TGTGCCAGCAGCATCCGGGACAGGCCCTATGGCTACACCTTC.

The chain joins TRBV7-6 to TRBJ1-4, with TRBD1 matching over 8 bases. CDR3 size: 17 residues. The V segment lost 5 bases and the J segment 8 bases; nucleotides outside the gene matches: 16. The germline CDR1 and CDR2 sequences are SGHVS and FNYEAQ. DNA for the CDR3: TGTGCCAGCAGCCCCGGACAGGGAATGCTGGCCTTCGAAAAACTGTTTTTT. Residues: CASSPGQGMLAFEKLFF.

This chain connects TRBV5-8 to TRBJ1-3; D is uncertain. This CDR3 region has 16 residues. The germline CDR1 and CDR2 sequences are SGHTS and YDEGEE. The ends were cut back, 4 bases at V and 3 bases at J, with 17 bases in the middle. CDR3 bases: TGTGCCAGCAGCCCGGAGACGTCGTACTATGGAAACACCATATATTTT. Protein product: CASSPETSYYGNTIYF.

The gene calls are TRBV19 and TRBJ2-1; the match to TRBD2 covers 8 bases. Trimming took 7 bases from V and 4 from J; bases not matched to a gene: 9. Germline CDR1 and CDR2: LNHDA and SQIVND (reference sequence). The CDR3 is 15 amino acids. In DNA form, the CDR3 reads TGTGCCAGTAAAGCGGGAGATAGTGGATACAATGAGCAGTTCTTC. As protein: CASKAGDSGYNEQFF.

As concerns this clone: Germline is not matched at one junction end, which may reflect a read error. The rearrangement joins TRBV19 to TRBJ1-5, with 8 bases that match TRBD1. The CDR3 length is 16 residues. Germline V gene lookup returns CDR1 LNHDA and CDR2 SQIVND (reference sequence). The DNA of the CDR3 is TGTGCCAGTAGTACCTACAGGGGGTCCGCCAATCAGGCCCAGCATTTT. As protein: CASSTYRGSANQAQHF.

V and J are TRBV4-1 and TRBJ1-5, with TRBD1 matching over 9 bases. CDR3 length: 15 amino acids. J gave up 7 bases and V 0 bases, and 4 bases lay outside the gene matches. Germline V gene lookup returns CDR1 MGHRA and CDR2 YSYEKL. Written as DNA, the CDR3 is TGCGCCAGCAGCCAAGAAATGGGGACAGGGCAGCCCCAGCATTTT. Its translation is CASSQEMGTGQPQHF.

This clone has a single count. The same CDR3 can be traced to other DNA sequences in this sample. This rearrangement joins TRBV18 to TRBJ2-3, with TRBD2 as a possible D gene (6 bases). The CDR3 loop spans 14 amino acids. The germline CDR1 and CDR2 sequences are KGHSH and LQKENI. V lost 3 bases to trimming and J lost 3 bases, with 10 bases between them. The CDR3 DNA reads TGTGCCAGCTCACCTGGCGGGACTACAGATACGCAGTATTTT. It yields the protein CASSPGGTTDTQYF.

CDR3 DNA: TGTGCCAGTGGAACAGGGATCTTACAGCCCCAGCATTTT. Amino acids: CASGTGILQPQHF. This sequence joins TRBV19 and TRBJ1-5; tentative D call: TRBD1 (6 bases). From germline, CDR1 is LNHDA and CDR2 SQIVND (reference sequence). CDR3 length: 13 amino acids. The V and J ends lost 8 bases and 7 bases respectively, with 15 bases between them.

The chain joins TRBV5-5 to TRBJ2-5, with 7 bases that match TRBD2. Germline values: CDR1 SGHKS, CDR2 YYEKEE (reference sequence). The J segment lost 4 bases and the V segment lost 0 bases, leaving 6 bases of the junction unmatched. This CDR3 contains 15 residues. The CDR3 loop reads CASSLGLAWVETQYF. In DNA, the CDR3 is TGTGCCAGCAGCTTGGGACTAGCTTGGGTAGAGACCCAGTACTTC.

The chain combines TRBV5-1 with TRBJ2-2; 10 bases are a match to TRBD2. The V and J ends lost 0 bases and 6 bases, in that order; junction bases with no gene match: 2. Germline CDR1 and CDR2: SGHRS and YFSETQ. The CDR3 consists of 15 residues. The CDR3, as DNA: TGCGCCAGCAGCTTGGCAGCGGGAGGGGCCGGGGAGCTGTTTTTT. This codes for CASSLAAGGAGELFF.

The rearrangement links TRBV7-2 to TRBJ1-5; 7 nucleotides agree with TRBD1. CDR3 size: 14 residues. The V segment lost 5 bases and the J segment 3 bases; nucleotides outside the gene matches: 4. CDR1 is SGHTA and CDR2 is FQGNSA in the germline V gene. The CDR3 bases are TGTGCCAGCAGCCCTGGGACAGACAATCAGCCCCAGCATTTT. Translating it yields CASSPGTDNQPQHF.